This T cell receptor (beta chain) was sequenced for a study of metastatic and nonmetastatic thyroid tumors. On the study more broadly: Where malignant and benign thyroid patients were concerned, repertoires were compared across blood and tumor or nodule tissue.

Turning to this clone: A junction end diverges from the germline sequence, so it may reflect a read error.

Before thyroid surgery, none of the patients had received any treatment. There are 13 residues in the CDR3. The germline V gene encodes CDR1 MDHEN and CDR2 SYDVKM. TCRdb re-analyzed the PCR reads through MiXCR. The repertoire includes roughly 15,000 clones, roughly 12% of them detected once, and more than 12% sits in the top ten. The TCR originated in a female donor with papillary thyroid cancer or a benign thyroid nodule (not recorded which). Some clones in this sample may be carry-over from other donors' samples. Sequenced sample: blood. The chain employs TRBV28 and TRBJ1-6; D call uncertain. Written as DNA, the CDR3 is TGTGCCGGCAGTTTAAGGTGGGATTCACCCCTCTACTTT. Translation gives CAGSLRWDSPLYF.